This TCR beta chain came from a study of yellow fever vaccine responses in identical twins. TCRdb used MiXCR to reprocess the RT-PCR reads, holding one entry per CDR3 protein. Of under 20,000 distinct CDR3 sequences detected, roughly 75% appear once; the ten largest clones hold 2% to 2.5%. J was trimmed by 4 bases and V by 4 bases; bases with no gene match: 9. CDR3 length: 15 residues. Germline loops: CDR1 SGHKS, CDR2 YYEKEE (reference sequence). Points from the study as a whole: On the reported evidence, twins' vaccine T cell responses seemed partly convergent and partly personalized.

As to this clonotype: The antigen is not known.

The source of this sequence is a woman under 30 who received the yellow fever vaccine. This chain links TRBV5-5 with TRBJ1-1; 8 bases match TRBD1. The sample here was T cells from blood (PBMCs), unsorted or a sorted subset (not recorded which), taken before or after yellow fever vaccination (not recorded which). The CDR3 region has the DNA TGTGCCAGCAGCGTCCAGACAGGGGAGTTCACTGAAGCTTTCTTT. This translates into CASSVQTGEFTEAFF.